The subject of this entry is one TCR beta chain. This clonotype was seen ten or more times. Its antigen remains undetermined. Qualities for individual bases were not recorded, and no much larger clone is one base off. This entry comes from a study of T cell repertoires in cytomegalovirus infection (dated by TCRdb to 2018 to 2020). For context, the study as a whole: Because public TCR beta signatures pointed to carriage of CMV infection together with the matching HLA type, the HLA type of each donor mattered for the analysis. The study at large found these results: In the ex vivo response, HLA-C-restricted CMV-specific TCR beta clonotypes were dominant, and in two of eight donors the single most frequent clonotype came from this HLA-C-restricted group. In both this cohort and an independent cohort of under 450 donors, the cumulative frequency of public TCR beta family members distinguished carriers of CMV infection plus the relevant HLA type.

Instrument used: Illumina HiSeq 1500. The public reads were reanalyzed by TCRdb: fastp trimming at Q25, MiXCR alignment, in-frame beta chains only. Identical CDR3 protein sequences are pooled into one entry, listed with their most common genes and DNA. The sample table holds nearly 650,000 distinct CDR3 sequences, of which approximately 24% were seen once. The ten largest clones take up around 7.6% of the sample. CDR1 is given as SEHNR and CDR2 as FQNEAQ, both from the germline V gene (reference sequence). Its CDR3 holds 14 amino acids, cysteine through phenylalanine. Only the CDR3 DNA stays, 42 bases, in frame from base 1. V trim: 5 bases; J trim: 4 bases; unmatched bases: 7.

This chain joins TRBV7-9 to TRBJ2-7; 8 of the junction bases match TRBD1. Sample: CD8+ T cells from PBMCs. The TCR was taken from a human donor in good health (CMV status not recorded). Some clones in this sample may be carry-over from other donors' samples. The CDR3 reads CASSPDRGWYEQYF. The sequence in DNA is TGTGCCAGCAGCCCCGACAGGGGATGGTACGAGCAGTACTTC.